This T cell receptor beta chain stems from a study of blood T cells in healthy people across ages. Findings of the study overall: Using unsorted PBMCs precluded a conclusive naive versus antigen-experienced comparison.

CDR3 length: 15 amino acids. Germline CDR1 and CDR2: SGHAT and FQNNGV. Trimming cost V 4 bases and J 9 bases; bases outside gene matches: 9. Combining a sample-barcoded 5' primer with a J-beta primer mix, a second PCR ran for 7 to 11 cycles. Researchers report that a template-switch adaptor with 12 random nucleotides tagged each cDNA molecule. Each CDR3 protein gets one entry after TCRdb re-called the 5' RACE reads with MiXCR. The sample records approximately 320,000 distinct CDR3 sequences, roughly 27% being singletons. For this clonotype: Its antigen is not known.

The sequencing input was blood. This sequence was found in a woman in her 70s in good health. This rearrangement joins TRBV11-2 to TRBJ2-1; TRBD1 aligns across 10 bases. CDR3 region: CASSSGQGFWGEQFF. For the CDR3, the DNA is TGTGCCAGCAGCTCGGGACAGGGGTTTTGGGGTGAGCAGTTCTTC. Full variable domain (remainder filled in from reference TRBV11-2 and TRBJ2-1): EAGVAQSPRYKIIEKRQSVAFWCNPISGHATLYWYQQILGQGPKLLIQFQNNGVVDDSQLPKDRFSAERLKGVDSTLKIQPAKLEDSAVYLCASSSGQGFWGEQFFGPGTRLTVL.